The next 15 T cell receptor beta chains were all read from a single sample in a study of blood T cell repertoires in COVID-19. Repertoires were generated with immunoSEQ multiplex PCR, while TCRdb's copy carries only in-frame clones and drops some. The table shows tens of thousands of clones, with roughly 88% occurring only once. The source material was peripheral blood. Source of these receptors: a human donor in a cohort sampled during active COVID-19.

V is TRBV21-1 and J is TRBJ1-6. TRBV21-1 is a pseudogene. The length of the CDR3 is 17 residues. The CDR3 loop is CASIPNGGKRGNSPLHF. For the CDR3, the DNA is TGTGCCAGCATCCCAAATGGAGGAAAAAGAGGCAATTCACCCCTCCACTTT.

This chain connects TRBV12-3 or TRBV12-4 to TRBJ1-5; maybe TRBD1 (5 bases). The germline V and J ends were trimmed by 2 bases and 5 bases, with 7 bases remaining between them. The CDR3 extends over 13 amino acids. CDR3 nucleotides: TGTGCCAGCAGTTTATCAGGGCATCAGCCCCAGCATTTT. Protein: CASSLSGHQPQHF.

The chain carries TRBV6-1 and TRBJ1-1; D unresolved. This CDR3 has 12 residues. CDR1 MNHNS and CDR2 SASEGT come from the germline V gene. Deletions cut 3 bases from V and 6 bases from J, with 8 bases between. DNA of the CDR3: TGTGCCAGCAGTGAGGTGTTAGCTGAAGCTTTCTTT. Protein product: CASSEVLAEAFF.

J is TRBJ2-1 and V is TRBV19; perhaps TRBD2 as D (5 bases). The CDR3 spans 13 residues. V lost 7 bases to trimming and J lost 0 bases, with 7 bases between them. In germline, CDR1 is LNHDA, CDR2 SQIVND (reference sequence). CDR3 sequence reads: CASKGSSYNEQFF. The CDR3 DNA reads TGTGCCAGTAAAGGGAGCTCCTACAATGAGCAGTTCTTC.

The V gene is TRBV5-8, the J gene TRBJ1-5; no definite D call. This CDR3 is 12 amino acids long. The germline V and J ends were trimmed by 2 bases and 4 bases, with 4 bases remaining between them. The germline V gene has CDR1 SGHTS and CDR2 YDEGEE. The chain's CDR3 is CASSFTNQPQHF. CDR3 bases: TGTGCCAGCAGCTTTACTAATCAGCCCCAGCATTTT.

The gene calls are TRBV28 and TRBJ2-5; TRBD2 matches at 13 bases. The CDR3 totals 15 residues. The V gene end was trimmed by 4 bases and the J gene end by 5 bases; junction bases not matched to a gene: 4. Germline V gene data show CDR1 as MDHEN and CDR2 as SYDVKM. The CDR3 reads CASSSRTSGSETQYF. The CDR3 DNA reads TGTGCCAGCAGTTCCCGGACTAGCGGGAGTGAGACCCAGTACTTC.

Written as DNA, the CDR3 is TGTGCCAGTTCCGGGACAGGGACTAATAAGGCCAACGTCCTGACTTTC. This gives the protein CASSGTGTNKANVLTF. The rearrangement links TRBV19 to TRBJ2-6, with 9 bases identical to TRBD1. CDR1 is LNHDA and CDR2 is SQIVND in the germline V gene (reference sequence). The CDR3 totals 16 residues. V trimming: 8 bases; J trimming: 6 bases; junction bases outside the gene matches: 11.

A single count supports this clone. J is TRBJ2-7 and V is TRBV14; D is ambiguous. CDR1 and CDR2 from the germline V gene are SGHDN and FVKESK. The CDR3 is 12 residues long. The V gene lost 0 bases and the J gene lost 9 bases, with 9 bases spanning the gap. CDR3 bases: TGTGCCAGCAGCCAAGACGGCGGTTCGCAGTACTTC. Translated, it gives CASSQDGGSQYF.

The V gene is TRBV7-8, the J gene TRBJ1-2, with 8 positions matching TRBD1. This CDR3 comprises 14 residues. The ends lost 1 base at V and 8 bases at J; junction bases unmatched: 6. The germline V gene encodes CDR1 SGHVS and CDR2 FQNEAQ. CDR3 sequence: CASSLEGRGPGYTF. In DNA form, the CDR3 reads TGTGCCAGCAGCTTAGAAGGCAGGGGGCCCGGCTACACCTTC.

This clone was seen a handful of times. The rearrangement links TRBV2 to TRBJ1-5; 7 positions match TRBD1. Germline V CDR1 and CDR2: SNHLY, FYNNEI. The CDR3 totals 15 residues. V lost 5 bases to trimming and J lost 0 bases; unmatched junction nucleotides: 4. CDR3 coding DNA: TGTGCCAGCAGTCGGGACAGCAATAGCAATCAGCCCCAGCATTTT. It yields the protein CASSRDSNSNQPQHF.

The chain joins TRBV20-1 to TRBJ2-1; 7 bases are shared with TRBD2. This CDR3 is 16 amino acids long. The V segment lost 3 bases and the J segment 3 bases; nucleotides outside the gene matches: 11. Per the germline V gene, CDR1 is DFQATT and CDR2 is SNEGSKA (reference sequence). The CDR3 here is CSASRTPASGYNEQFF. The CDR3 DNA follows: TGCAGTGCTAGTCGGACTCCGGCTAGCGGCTACAATGAGCAGTTCTTC.

This chain connects TRBV11-2 to TRBJ2-1; 9 nucleotides agree with TRBD2. The V gene's germline CDR1 is SGHAT and CDR2 FQNNGV. V shed 7 bases and J 3 bases; nucleotides not matched to a gene: 4. The CDR3 has 14 amino acids. CDR3 nucleotides: TGTGCCAGCACGACTAGCGGAATCTACAATGAGCAGTTCTTC. Translating gives CASTTSGIYNEQFF.

This chain joins TRBV3-1 (or the pseudogene TRBV3-2) and TRBJ2-2; D unresolved. Germline loops: CDR1 LGHDT, CDR2 YNNKEL (reference sequence). CDR3 length equals 14 residues. V lost 4 bases and J 1 base, leaving 7 bases between the germline ends. CDR3 loop: CASSLTQNTGELFF. The CDR3 DNA reads TGTGCCAGCAGCCTTACTCAGAACACCGGGGAGCTGTTTTTT.

The J gene is TRBJ2-1, the V gene TRBV20-1, with 11 positions matching TRBD2. V lost 3 bases and J lost 0; bases outside the gene matches: 7. Germline V CDR1 and CDR2: DFQATT, SNEGSKA (reference sequence). This CDR3 spans 17 amino acids. This CDR3 is CSASSSGRVSSYNEQFF. In nucleotides, the CDR3 is TGCAGTGCTAGTAGTAGCGGGAGGGTAAGCTCCTACAATGAGCAGTTCTTC.

The rearrangement joins TRBV20-1 to TRBJ2-7; D might be TRBD2 (5 bases). Germline-derived CDR1 and CDR2 are DFQATT and SNEGSKA (reference sequence). The germline V and J ends were trimmed by 3 bases and 6 bases, with 21 bases remaining between them. This CDR3 has 15 residues. The DNA for the CDR3 is TGCAGTGCTAGTGGGAGCCGGGGAAGGACGGTCGAGCAGTACTTC. Amino acids: CSASGSRGRTVEQYF.